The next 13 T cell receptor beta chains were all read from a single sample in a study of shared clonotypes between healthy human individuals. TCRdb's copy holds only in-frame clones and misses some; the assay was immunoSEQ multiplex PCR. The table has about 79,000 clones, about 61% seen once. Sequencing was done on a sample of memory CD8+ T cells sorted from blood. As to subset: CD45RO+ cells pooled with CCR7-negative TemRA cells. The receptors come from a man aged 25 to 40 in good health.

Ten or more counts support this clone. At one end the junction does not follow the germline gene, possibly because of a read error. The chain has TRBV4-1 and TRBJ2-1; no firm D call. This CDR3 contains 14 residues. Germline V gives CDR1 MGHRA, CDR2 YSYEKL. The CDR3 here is CASSPSDGYIEQFF. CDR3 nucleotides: TGCGCCAGCAGCCCTTCGGACGGATACATTGAGCAGTTCTTC.

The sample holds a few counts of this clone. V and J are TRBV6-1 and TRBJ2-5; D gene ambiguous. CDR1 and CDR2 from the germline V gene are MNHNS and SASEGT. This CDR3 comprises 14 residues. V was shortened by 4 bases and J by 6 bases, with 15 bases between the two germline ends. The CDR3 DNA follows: TGTGCCAGCAGTGTTAGTACAGACTCGAAGACCCAGTACTTC. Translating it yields CASSVSTDSKTQYF.

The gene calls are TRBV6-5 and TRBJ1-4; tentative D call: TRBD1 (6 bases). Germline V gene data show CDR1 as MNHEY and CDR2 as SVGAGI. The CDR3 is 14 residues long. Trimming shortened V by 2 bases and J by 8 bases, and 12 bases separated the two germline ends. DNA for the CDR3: TGTGCCAGCAGTTACACAGGGAGGGCGGAAAAACTGTTTTTT. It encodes CASSYTGRAEKLFF.

The CDR3 DNA follows: TGTGCCATCAGTTACTCGAGACAGGACCCGAACACTGAAGCTTTCTTT. Protein product: CAISYSRQDPNTEAFF. The chain couples TRBV10-3 to TRBJ1-1, with D perhaps TRBD1 (6 bases). Germline CDR1 and CDR2: ENHRY and SYGVKD. The CDR3 sequence is 16 residues long. Trimming removed 5 bases from V and 1 base from J, with 17 bases in between.

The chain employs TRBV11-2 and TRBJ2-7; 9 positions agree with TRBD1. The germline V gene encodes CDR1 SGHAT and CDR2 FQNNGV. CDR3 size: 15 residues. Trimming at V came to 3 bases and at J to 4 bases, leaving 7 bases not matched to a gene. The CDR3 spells CASSLPGTGLYEQYF. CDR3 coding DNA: TGTGCCAGCAGCTTGCCCGGGACAGGGCTATACGAGCAGTACTTC.

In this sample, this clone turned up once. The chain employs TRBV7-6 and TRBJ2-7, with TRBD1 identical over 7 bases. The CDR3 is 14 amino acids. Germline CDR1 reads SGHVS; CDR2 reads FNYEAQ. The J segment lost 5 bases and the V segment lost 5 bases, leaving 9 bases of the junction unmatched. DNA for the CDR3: TGTGCCAGCAGCATAATGACAGGGCCGCACGAGCAGTACTTC. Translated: CASSIMTGPHEQYF.

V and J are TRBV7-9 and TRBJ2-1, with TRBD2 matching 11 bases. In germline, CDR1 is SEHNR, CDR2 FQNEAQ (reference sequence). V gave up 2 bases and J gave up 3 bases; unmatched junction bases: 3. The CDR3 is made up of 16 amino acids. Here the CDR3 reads CASSLMGLADYNEQFF. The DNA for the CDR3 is TGTGCCAGCAGCTTAATGGGACTAGCGGACTACAATGAGCAGTTCTTC.

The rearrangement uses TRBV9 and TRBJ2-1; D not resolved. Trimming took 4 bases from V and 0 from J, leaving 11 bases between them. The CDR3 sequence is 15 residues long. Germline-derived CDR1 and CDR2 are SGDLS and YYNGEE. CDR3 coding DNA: TGTGCCAGCAGCTCGCTTCCGAGCTCCTACAATGAGCAGTTCTTC. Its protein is CASSSLPSSYNEQFF.

CDR3 region: CASSEGVWNSYEQYF. As DNA, the CDR3 is TGTGCCAGCAGTGAAGGGGTCTGGAACTCCTACGAGCAGTACTTC. The rearrangement uses TRBV6-1 and TRBJ2-7, with D unclear. Germline V gives CDR1 MNHNS, CDR2 SASEGT. CDR3 length: 15 residues. With 1 base removed from V and 0 bases from J, the gap between germline ends came to 10 bases.

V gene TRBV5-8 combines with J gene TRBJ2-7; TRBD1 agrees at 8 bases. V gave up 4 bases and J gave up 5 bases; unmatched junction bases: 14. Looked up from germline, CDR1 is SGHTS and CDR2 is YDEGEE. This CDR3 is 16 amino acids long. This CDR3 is CASSPDRGFSADEQYF. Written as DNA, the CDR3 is TGTGCCAGCAGCCCAGACAGGGGATTCTCGGCTGACGAGCAGTACTTC.

This CDR3 reads CASSLVMWTDTQYF. The CDR3 bases are TGTGCCAGCAGCTTAGTTATGTGGACAGATACGCAGTATTTT. The chain uses TRBV7-8 and TRBJ2-3; D uncertain. Trimming left V 1 base short and J 3 bases short, with 8 bases between. CDR1 and CDR2 (germline): SGHVS, FQNEAQ. The CDR3 length is 14 residues.

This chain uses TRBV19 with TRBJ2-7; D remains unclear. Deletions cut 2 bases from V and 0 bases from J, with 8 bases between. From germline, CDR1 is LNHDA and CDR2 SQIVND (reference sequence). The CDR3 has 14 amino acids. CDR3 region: CASSIRASSYEQYF. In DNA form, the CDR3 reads TGTGCCAGTAGTATACGGGCCAGCTCCTACGAGCAGTACTTC.

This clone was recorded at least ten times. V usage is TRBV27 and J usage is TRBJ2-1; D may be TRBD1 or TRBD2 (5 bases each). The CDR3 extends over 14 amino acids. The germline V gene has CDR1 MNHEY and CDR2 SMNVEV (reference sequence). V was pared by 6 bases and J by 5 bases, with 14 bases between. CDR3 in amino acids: CASRTGTSNNEQFF. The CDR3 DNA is TGTGCCAGCAGGACCGGGACGTCCAACAATGAGCAGTTCTTC.